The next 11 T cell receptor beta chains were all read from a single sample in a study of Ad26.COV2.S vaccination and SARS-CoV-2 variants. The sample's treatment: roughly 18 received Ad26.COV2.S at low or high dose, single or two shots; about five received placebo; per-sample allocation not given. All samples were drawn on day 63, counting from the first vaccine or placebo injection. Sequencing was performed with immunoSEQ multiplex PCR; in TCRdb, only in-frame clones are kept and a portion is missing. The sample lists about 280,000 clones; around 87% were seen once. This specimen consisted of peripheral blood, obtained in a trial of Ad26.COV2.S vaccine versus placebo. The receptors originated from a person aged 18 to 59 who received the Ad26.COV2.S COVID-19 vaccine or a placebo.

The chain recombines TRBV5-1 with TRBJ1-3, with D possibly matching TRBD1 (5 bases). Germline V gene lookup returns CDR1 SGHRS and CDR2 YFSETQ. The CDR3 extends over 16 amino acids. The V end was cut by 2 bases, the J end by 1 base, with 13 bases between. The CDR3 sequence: CASSFNYQGSGNTIYF. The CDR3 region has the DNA TGCGCCAGCAGCTTCAACTACCAGGGATCTGGAAACACCATATATTTT.

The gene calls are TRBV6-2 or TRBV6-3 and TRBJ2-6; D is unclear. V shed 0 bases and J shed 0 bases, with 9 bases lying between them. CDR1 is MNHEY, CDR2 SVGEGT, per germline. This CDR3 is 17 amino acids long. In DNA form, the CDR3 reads TGTGCCAGCAGTTACTCAAGTCCCATCTCTGGGGCCAACGTCCTGACTTTC. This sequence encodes CASSYSSPISGANVLTF.

The CDR3 DNA reads as TGCGCCAGCAGCGAACTAGGAAATGAGCAGTTCTTC. Its translation: CASSELGNEQFF. V is TRBV5-1 and J is TRBJ2-1; D possibly corresponds to TRBD2 (5 bases). This CDR3 comprises 12 residues. CDR1 and CDR2 from the germline V gene are SGHRS and YFSETQ. V was shortened by 4 bases and J by 7 bases, with 9 bases between the two germline ends. The full variable domain, rest sourced from reference TRBV5-1 and TRBJ2-1, is KAGVTQTPRYLIKTRGQQVTLSCSPISGHRSVSWYQQTPGQGLQFLFEYFSETQRNKGNFPGRFSGRQFSNSRSEMNVSTLELGDSALYLCASSELGNEQFFGPGTRLTVL.

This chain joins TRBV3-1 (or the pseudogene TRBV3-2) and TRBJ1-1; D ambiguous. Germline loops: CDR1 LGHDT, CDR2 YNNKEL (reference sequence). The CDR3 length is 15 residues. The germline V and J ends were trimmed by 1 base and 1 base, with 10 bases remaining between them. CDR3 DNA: TGTGCCAGCAGCCAAGGTAGTTTTGCGAACACTGAAGCTTTCTTT. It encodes CASSQGSFANTEAFF.

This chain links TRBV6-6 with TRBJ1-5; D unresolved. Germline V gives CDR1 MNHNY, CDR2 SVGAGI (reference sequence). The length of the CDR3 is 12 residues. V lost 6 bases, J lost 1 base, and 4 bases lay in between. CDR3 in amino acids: CASRDSNQPQHF. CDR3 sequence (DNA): TGTGCCAGCAGAGACAGCAATCAGCCCCAGCATTTT.

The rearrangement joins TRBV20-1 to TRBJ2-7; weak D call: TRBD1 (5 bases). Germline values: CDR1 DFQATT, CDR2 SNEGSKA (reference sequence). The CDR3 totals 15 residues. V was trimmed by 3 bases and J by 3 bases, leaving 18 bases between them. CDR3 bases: TGCAGTGCTAGTACCCCCGCAGGGTTGAGCTACGAGCAGTACTTC. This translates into CSASTPAGLSYEQYF.

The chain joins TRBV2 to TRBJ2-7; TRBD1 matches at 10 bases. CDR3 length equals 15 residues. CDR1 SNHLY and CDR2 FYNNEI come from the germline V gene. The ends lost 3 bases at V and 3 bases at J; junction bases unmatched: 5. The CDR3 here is CASSDPGQGIYEQYF. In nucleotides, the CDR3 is TGTGCCAGCAGTGACCCGGGACAGGGGATCTACGAGCAGTACTTC.

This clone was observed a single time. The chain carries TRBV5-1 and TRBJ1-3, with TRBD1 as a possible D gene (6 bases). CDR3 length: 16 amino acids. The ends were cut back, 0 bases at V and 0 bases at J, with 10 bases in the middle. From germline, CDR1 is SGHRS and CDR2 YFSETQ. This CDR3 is CASSLGGLSSGNTIYF. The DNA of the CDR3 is TGCGCCAGCAGCTTGGGGGGGCTCAGCTCTGGAAACACCATATATTTT. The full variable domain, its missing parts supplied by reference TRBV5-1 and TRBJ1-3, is KAGVTQTPRYLIKTRGQQVTLSCSPISGHRSVSWYQQTPGQGLQFLFEYFSETQRNKGNFPGRFSGRQFSNSRSEMNVSTLELGDSALYLCASSLGGLSSGNTIYFGEGSWLTVV.

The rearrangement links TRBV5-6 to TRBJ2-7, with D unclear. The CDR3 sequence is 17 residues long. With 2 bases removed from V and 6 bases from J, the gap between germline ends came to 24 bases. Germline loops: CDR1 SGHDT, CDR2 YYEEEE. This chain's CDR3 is CASSFAWSGRSAAEQYF. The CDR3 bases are TGTGCCAGCAGCTTTGCGTGGTCTGGCAGGTCCGCCGCCGAGCAGTACTTC.

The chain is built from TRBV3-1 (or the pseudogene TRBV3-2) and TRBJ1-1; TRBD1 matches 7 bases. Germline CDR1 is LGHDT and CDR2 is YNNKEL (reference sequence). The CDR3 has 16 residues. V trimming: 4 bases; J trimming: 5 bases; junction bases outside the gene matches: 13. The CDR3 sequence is CASSLGTASRWTEAFF. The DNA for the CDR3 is TGTGCCAGCAGCCTAGGGACAGCCTCAAGATGGACTGAAGCTTTCTTT.

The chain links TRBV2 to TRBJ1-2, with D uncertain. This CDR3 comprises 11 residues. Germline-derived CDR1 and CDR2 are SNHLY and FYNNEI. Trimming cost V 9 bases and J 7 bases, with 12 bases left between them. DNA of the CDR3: TGTGCCAGTTTCAAGTTTACTGGCTACACCTTC. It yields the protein CASFKFTGYTF.